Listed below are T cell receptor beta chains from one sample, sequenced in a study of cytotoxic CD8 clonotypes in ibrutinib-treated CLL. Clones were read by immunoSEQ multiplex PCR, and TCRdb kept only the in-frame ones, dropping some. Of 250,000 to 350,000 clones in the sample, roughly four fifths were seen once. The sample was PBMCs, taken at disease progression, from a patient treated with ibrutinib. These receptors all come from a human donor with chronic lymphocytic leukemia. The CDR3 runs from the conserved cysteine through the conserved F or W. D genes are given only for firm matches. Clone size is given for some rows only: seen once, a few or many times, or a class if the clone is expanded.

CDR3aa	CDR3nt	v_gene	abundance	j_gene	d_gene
CASSLGQGATISYEQYF	TGCGCCAGCAGCCTGGGCCAGGGGGCCACTATCTCCTACGAGCAGTACTTC	TRBV4-1	NA	TRBJ2-7	TRBD1
CASSYSKKIMNTEAFF	TGTGCCAGCAGTTACTCGAAGAAGATCATGAACACTGAAGCTTTCTTT	TRBV6-5	NA	TRBJ1-1	NA
CASSQALAGVGDTQYF	TGTGCCAGCAGTCAAGCCCTAGCGGGAGTCGGAGATACGCAGTATTTT	TRBV7-2	NA	TRBJ2-3	TRBD2
CASSSSLAGAYNEQFF	TGTGCCAGCAGCTCGAGTCTAGCGGGAGCCTACAATGAGCAGTTCTTC	TRBV11-2	NA	TRBJ2-1	TRBD2
CASSVAAMANTGELFF	TGTGCCAGCAGCGTAGCTGCAATGGCGAACACCGGGGAGCTGTTTTTT	TRBV9	NA	TRBJ2-2	NA
CASSEWPGGETQYF	TGCGCCAGCAGTGAGTGGCCAGGAGGGGAGACCCAGTACTTC	TRBV10-1	NA	TRBJ2-5	NA
CASSFSGTNNEQFF	TGTGCCAGCAGCTTCTCCGGGACTAACAATGAGCAGTTCTTC	TRBV7-9	NA	TRBJ2-1	TRBD2
CAISLDRGLDTQYF	TGTGCCATCAGCCTGGACAGGGGGTTAGATACGCAGTATTTT	TRBV10-3	NA	TRBJ2-3	TRBD1
CASSSLSSQYF	TGTGCCAGCAGCTCCCTCTCCTCGCAGTACTTC	TRBV11-2	NA	TRBJ2-7	NA
CASSLTGGPYEQYF	TGCGCCAGCAGCTTGACAGGGGGGCCCTACGAGCAGTACTTC	TRBV5-1	NA	TRBJ2-7	TRBD1
CASSPDAGGLSNEQFF	TGTGCCAGCAGCCCTGATGCGGGGGGACTGTCTAATGAGCAGTTCTTC	TRBV7-9	NA	TRBJ2-1	TRBD2
CASSRDRGEQYF	TGCGCCAGCAGCCGGGACAGGGGCGAGCAGTACTTC	TRBV5-1	few	TRBJ2-7	TRBD1
CASSGRTRPTYGYTF	TGTGCCAGCAGCGGGAGGACCCGGCCAACATATGGCTACACCTTC	TRBV5-6	NA	TRBJ1-2	NA
CSGTGSWGEQYF	TGCAGCGGCACAGGGAGTTGGGGCGAGCAGTACTTC	TRBV29-1	NA	TRBJ2-7	NA
CASSVSVGPGETQYF	TGTGCCAGCAGCGTATCGGTGGGGCCGGGAGAAACCCAGTACTTC	TRBV9	NA	TRBJ2-5	NA
CASSQEGGLAGTDTQYF	TGCGCCAGCAGCCAAGAGGGAGGACTAGCTGGCACAGATACGCAGTATTTT	TRBV4-3	NA	TRBJ2-3	TRBD2
CASSLTPPSYEQYF	TGTGCCAGCTCACTGACACCTCCTTCCTACGAGCAGTACTTC	TRBV18	NA	TRBJ2-7	NA
CASGLVGGGAGDTQYF	TGTGCTAGTGGTTTGGTGGGCGGGGGGGCCGGAGATACGCAGTATTTT	TRBV12-5	NA	TRBJ2-3	TRBD2
CASSPTRGGLYEQYF	TGTGCCAGCTCGCCCACTCGGGGCGGATTATACGAGCAGTACTTC	TRBV28	NA	TRBJ2-7	NA
CASSPRPNSYNEQFF	TGTGCCAGCAGCCCTCGACCGAACTCCTACAATGAGCAGTTCTTC	TRBV9	NA	TRBJ2-1	NA
CASRFGAYYEQYF	TGCGCCAGCAGGTTTGGGGCCTACTACGAGCAGTACTTC	TRBV5-1	NA	TRBJ2-7	NA
CAISESDQETQYF	TGTGCCATCAGTGAGTCAGATCAAGAGACCCAGTACTTC	TRBV10-3	NA	TRBJ2-5	NA
CASSLGWAYEQYF	TGTGCCAGCAGCTTAGGTTGGGCCTACGAGCAGTACTTC	TRBV7-2	NA	TRBJ2-7	NA
CSTPGIPEAFF	TGCAGCACCCCAGGGATACCTGAAGCTTTCTTT	TRBV29-1	NA	TRBJ1-1	NA
CASSPDRGTDTQYF	TGTGCCAGCAGTCCGGACAGGGGCACAGATACGCAGTATTTT	TRBV6-6	NA	TRBJ2-3	TRBD1
CASRPPWGNEQFF	TGTGCCAGCAGGCCCCCCTGGGGCAATGAGCAGTTCTTC	TRBV27	once	TRBJ2-1	NA
CASSLTGGKEQYF	TGTGCCAGCAGCTTGACAGGGGGAAAAGAGCAGTACTTC	TRBV5-5	once	TRBJ2-7	TRBD1
CASSPGPRNTEAFF	TGTGCCAGCTCTCCGGGACCCAGGAACACTGAAGCTTTCTTT	TRBV18	NA	TRBJ1-1	NA
CASSSSMDSYNEQFF	TGTGCCAGCAGTTCCTCAATGGACTCCTACAATGAGCAGTTCTTC	TRBV6-5	NA	TRBJ2-1	NA
CASSLGAGGYTF	TGCGCCAGCAGCCTCGGGGCCGGTGGCTACACCTTC	TRBV5-1	NA	TRBJ1-2	NA
CASSLGGKGQGNTEAFF	TGTGCCAGCAGCTTAGGGGGCAAGGGACAGGGGAACACTGAAGCTTTCTTT	TRBV7-9	NA	TRBJ1-1	TRBD1
CASTLGPRTVYNEQFF	TGTGCCAGCACCCTAGGCCCCCGGACAGTTTACAATGAGCAGTTCTTC	TRBV28	NA	TRBJ2-1	NA
CASSDRGQGIKNTEAFF	TGTGCCAGCAGTGATCGGGGACAGGGTATCAAGAACACTGAAGCTTTCTTT	TRBV2	NA	TRBJ1-1	TRBD1
CASSLDRADTYEQYF	TGTGCCAGCAGCTTAGACAGGGCCGACACCTACGAGCAGTACTTC	TRBV7-9	few	TRBJ2-7	NA
CASSRDYNSPLHF	TGTGCCAGCTCAAGGGACTATAATTCACCCCTCCACTTT	TRBV18	few	TRBJ1-6	NA
CASSLGGEVETQYF	TGCGCCAGCAGCTTGGGTGGGGAAGTGGAGACCCAGTACTTC	TRBV5-1	NA	TRBJ2-5	NA
CASSRDRDSLFSGANVLTF	TGCGCCAGCAGCCGAGACCGGGACAGCCTCTTCTCTGGGGCCAACGTCCTGACTTTC	TRBV4-3	NA	TRBJ2-6	TRBD1
CASSFSLAGWSEQFF	TGTGCCAGCAGTTTCTCCCTAGCGGGTTGGTCTGAGCAGTTCTTC	TRBV28	NA	TRBJ2-1	TRBD2
CASSLWGNGQPQHF	TGTGCCAGCAGTTTATGGGGTAACGGGCAGCCCCAGCATTTT	TRBV27	NA	TRBJ1-5	NA
CASSTPRTGANVLTF	TGTGCCAGCTCGACCCCGAGGACTGGGGCCAACGTCCTGACTTTC	TRBV18	NA	TRBJ2-6	NA
CASRFSSEGTGELFF	TGTGCAAGTCGCTTCAGCAGTGAAGGCACCGGGGAGCTGTTTTTT	TRBV12-2	NA	TRBJ2-2	NA
CSAFSNYGYTF	TGCAGTGCTTTCTCTAACTATGGCTACACCTTC	TRBV20-1	once	TRBJ1-2	NA
CASRHAGGNTEAFF	TGTGCCAGCAGGCATGCAGGAGGGAACACTGAAGCTTTCTTT	TRBV2	NA	TRBJ1-1	NA
CASSVDTSASSYNEQFF	TGTGCCAGCAGCGTGGATACTAGCGCCAGCTCCTACAATGAGCAGTTCTTC	TRBV9	NA	TRBJ2-1	TRBD2
CASSYDRGYEQYF	TGTGCCAGCAGCTACGACAGGGGGTACGAGCAGTACTTC	TRBV7-2	few	TRBJ2-7	TRBD1
CASSPTLGRFSSGANVLTF	TGCGCCAGCAGCCCCACCTTGGGCAGGTTCAGCTCTGGGGCCAACGTCCTGACTTTC	TRBV4-1	NA	TRBJ2-6	NA
CASSTPVKDTQYF	TGTGCCAGCAGTACACCAGTGAAAGATACGCAGTATTTT	TRBV27	NA	TRBJ2-3	NA
CASSRDRGPEKLFF	TGTGCCAGCAGCAGGGACAGGGGGCCTGAAAAACTGTTTTTT	TRBV9	NA	TRBJ1-4	TRBD1
CASSLVAGTTNEKLFF	TGCGCCAGCAGCTTGGTTGCGGGGACAACTAATGAAAAACTGTTTTTT	TRBV5-1	NA	TRBJ1-4	NA
CASSLAGQGGNEQFF	TGTGCCAGCAGCTTGGCGGGACAGGGAGGGAATGAGCAGTTCTTC	TRBV5-4	NA	TRBJ2-1	TRBD1
CSVQDRDRGYSSTDTQYF	TGCAGCGTTCAGGACCGGGACAGGGGGTACTCTAGCACAGATACGCAGTATTTT	TRBV29-1	NA	TRBJ2-3	TRBD1
CASSGPTGGGYTF	TGTGCCAGCAGTGGCCCGACAGGGGGAGGCTACACCTTC	TRBV6-4	NA	TRBJ1-2	TRBD1
CASSLAGEQFF	TGTGCCAGCAGTCTAGCGGGTGAGCAGTTCTTC	TRBV7-9	NA	TRBJ2-1	TRBD2
CATPRGADTQYF	TGTGCCACCCCTAGGGGGGCAGATACGCAGTATTTT	TRBV2	NA	TRBJ2-3	NA
CASSATWENTGELFF	TGCGCCAGCAGTGCCACCTGGGAGAACACCGGGGAGCTGTTTTTT	TRBV10-1	few	TRBJ2-2	NA
CASSWGFRGPNTEAFF	TGTGCCAGCAGTTGGGGGTTTCGGGGGCCGAACACTGAAGCTTTCTTT	TRBV6-5	NA	TRBJ1-1	NA
CASSQDATTISSGELFF	TGCGCCAGCAGCCAAGATGCGACGACTATCAGTTCCGGGGAGCTGTTTTTT	TRBV4-3	once	TRBJ2-2	NA